These T cell receptor beta chains were read from a single sample in a study of blood T cell repertoires in COVID-19. Profiled with immunoSEQ multiplex PCR; TCRdb holds only in-frame clones, not every one. The data contain about 380,000 clones, about 87% of them singletons. What was sequenced was PBMCs or T cells enriched from blood (not recorded which). These receptors all stem from a man aged 30 to 45 who had recovered from COVID-19. Both conserved end residues are part of each CDR3. Fields, in order: clone size, J gene, V gene, D gene, CDR3 length, CDR3 protein, CDR3 DNA. A D gene is named only where the DNA matches it firmly. Rows may omit the clone size; those that give it use once, few, many or a size class.

. | TRBJ1-1 | TRBV12-5 | . | 14 | CASGLGVMNTEAFF | TGTGCTAGTGGTTTGGGAGTGATGAACACTGAAGCTTTCTTT
. | TRBJ1-6 | TRBV19 | TRBD1 | 15 | CASLDRKPYNSPLHF | TGTGCCAGCCTGGACAGGAAACCATATAATTCACCCCTCCACTTT
. | TRBJ1-2 | TRBV6-5 | . | 16 | CASSYSPAEPNYGYTF | TGTGCCAGCAGTTACTCGCCGGCGGAACCTAACTATGGCTACACCTTC
. | TRBJ1-1 | TRBV27 | TRBD1 | 14 | CASRRTGGDTEAFF | TGTGCCAGCAGAAGGACAGGGGGAGACACTGAAGCTTTCTTT
. | TRBJ1-6 | TRBV5-1 | TRBD1 | 16 | CASSVGQGANHSPLHF | TGCGCCAGCAGCGTAGGACAGGGGGCGAACCATTCACCCCTCCACTTT
. | TRBJ1-5 | TRBV7-9 | . | 15 | CASSLGVQGQEPQHF | TGTGCCAGCAGCTTAGGGGTCCAGGGGCAAGAGCCCCAGCATTTT
. | TRBJ2-1 | TRBV3-1/TRBV3-2 | TRBD2 | 15 | CASSQQRGVYNEQFF | TGTGCCAGCAGCCAGCAGCGGGGGGTCTACAATGAGCAGTTCTTC
once | TRBJ1-5 | TRBV10-1 | . | 12 | CASSENKQPQHF | TGCGCCAGCAGTGAGAATAAACAGCCCCAGCATTTT
. | TRBJ2-3 | TRBV4-2 | TRBD2 | 15 | CASSQEWTSWDTQYF | TGTGCCAGCAGCCAAGAATGGACTAGTTGGGATACGCAGTATTTT
few | TRBJ2-3 | TRBV7-9 | TRBD2 | 19 | CASSPRLAGGPTSTDTQYF | TGTGCCAGCAGCCCCCGACTAGCGGGGGGGCCTACTAGCACAGATACGCAGTATTTT
. | TRBJ2-1 | TRBV12-3/TRBV12-4 | TRBD2 | 13 | CASSLGLAGEQFF | TGTGCCAGCAGTTTGGGACTAGCTGGTGAGCAGTTCTTC
. | TRBJ1-2 | TRBV3-1/TRBV3-2 | TRBD1 | 14 | CASSYRDSRNGYTF | TGTGCCAGCAGCTATAGGGACAGTCGGAATGGCTACACCTTC
. | TRBJ1-2 | TRBV29-1 | TRBD1 | 12 | CSVEPGGEGYTF | TGCAGCGTTGAACCAGGGGGCGAGGGCTACACCTTC
. | TRBJ1-2 | TRBV14 | . | 15 | CASSQSRGINYGYTF | TGTGCCAGCAGCCAGTCTAGGGGGATTAACTATGGCTACACCTTC
once | TRBJ2-5 | TRBV9 | TRBD2 | 15 | CASSVDGGAVETQYF | TGTGCCAGCAGCGTAGACGGGGGGGCCGTAGAGACCCAGTACTTC
once | TRBJ2-1 | TRBV7-2 | . | 12 | CASSLEGVEQFF | TGTGCCAGCAGCTTAGAAGGGGTTGAGCAGTTCTTC